The 8 T cell receptor beta chains in this list originate from one sample, sequenced in a study of blood T cell repertoires in COVID-19. Generated by immunoSEQ multiplex PCR, the TCRdb table keeps only in-frame clones and is missing some. The sample shows over 70,000 clones, approximately 90% of them seen only once. The material sequenced was peripheral blood. The receptors originated from a woman older than 75 with acute or convalescent COVID-19.

This sequence joins TRBV7-9 and TRBJ2-1; D gene ambiguous. The CDR3 totals 14 residues. The germline V and J ends were trimmed by 5 bases and 1 base, with 9 bases remaining between them. Germline V gene sequence: CDR1 SEHNR, CDR2 FQNEAQ (reference sequence). The CDR3 here is CASSQVGSYNEQFF. For the CDR3, the DNA is TGTGCCAGCAGCCAGGTAGGATCCTACAATGAGCAGTTCTTC.

The chain couples TRBV2 to TRBJ2-2; 8 positions match TRBD1. CDR1 SNHLY and CDR2 FYNNEI come from the germline V gene. J lost 1 base, V lost 5 bases, and 3 bases had no gene match. This CDR3 region has 15 residues. CDR3 DNA sequence: TGTGCCAGCAGTACCGGGACAGGGAACACCGGGGAGCTGTTTTTT. Encoded protein: CASSTGTGNTGELFF.

The chain links TRBV6-5 to TRBJ1-2, with D tentatively TRBD1 (6 bases). Per germline, CDR1 MNHEY and CDR2 SVGAGI. V was shortened by 7 bases and J by 5 bases, with 17 bases between the two germline ends. CDR3 length equals 14 residues. CDR3 nucleotides: TGTGCCAGCAAGCCGACAGGACCGCCTTATGGCTACACCTTC. Translation: CASKPTGPPYGYTF.

The V and J genes are TRBV6-2 or TRBV6-3 and TRBJ2-3; possibly TRBD2 for D (6 bases). CDR3 length equals 14 residues. Deletions cut 2 bases from V and 4 bases from J, with 10 bases between. Germline V CDR1 and CDR2: MNHEY, SVGEGT. As DNA, the CDR3 is TGTGCCAGCAGTTACAGCAGGGAGGCAGATACGCAGTATTTT. Translation: CASSYSREADTQYF.

The chain carries TRBV2 and TRBJ1-5; tentative D call: TRBD1 (5 bases). V lost 4 bases to trimming and J lost 0 bases, with 7 bases between them. Germline loops: CDR1 SNHLY, CDR2 FYNNEI. The CDR3 length is 14 residues. The CDR3 nucleotides are TGTGCCAGCAGTGCAGGGAATAGCAATCAGCCCCAGCATTTT. This translates into CASSAGNSNQPQHF.

The rearrangement links TRBV18 to TRBJ1-1, with D possibly matching TRBD1 (5 bases). V lost 7 bases and J 5 bases, leaving 17 bases between the germline ends. This CDR3 contains 14 residues. Germline V gives CDR1 KGHSH, CDR2 LQKENI. This CDR3 is CASLTNPGQTEAFF. In nucleotides, the CDR3 is TGTGCCAGCTTGACCAATCCAGGGCAGACTGAAGCTTTCTTT.

Written as DNA, the CDR3 is TGTGCCAGCGAGAGCGGGAGGGTCTATGAGCAGTTCTTC. Encoded protein: CASESGRVYEQFF. The gene calls are TRBV25-1 and TRBJ2-1; 10 nucleotides align to TRBD2. The junction had 6 bases not matched to a gene; V was cut back by 8 bases and J by 8 bases. CDR1 is MGHDK and CDR2 is SYGVNS in the germline V gene. CDR3 size: 13 residues. Full variable domain (missing parts from reference TRBV25-1 and TRBJ2-1): EADIYQTPRYLVIGTGKKITLECSQTMGHDKMYWYQQDPGMELHLIHYSYGVNSTEKGDLSSESTVSRIRTEHFPLTLESARPSHTSQYLCASESGRVYEQFFGPGTRLTVL.

The CDR3 bases are TGTGCCAGCAGCCAAGATAACCTTGTAGCGGGAGAGGGCACCGGGGAGCTGTTTTTT. Translated: CASSQDNLVAGEGTGELFF. This rearrangement joins TRBV3-1 (or the pseudogene TRBV3-2) to TRBJ2-2, with 9 bases lining up with TRBD2. The CDR3 is 19 residues long. V trimming: 0 bases; J trimming: 4 bases; junction bases outside the gene matches: 12. CDR1 and CDR2 from the germline V gene are LGHDT and YNNKEL (reference sequence).